This T cell receptor beta chain came from a study of blood T cells in healthy people across ages. Germline CDR1 reads SQVTM; CDR2 reads ANQGSEA. This CDR3 contains 15 residues. V lost 7 bases and J 0 bases, leaving 13 bases between the germline ends. A second PCR, run for roughly 7 to 11 cycles, used a sample-barcoded 5' primer plus a J-beta primer mix. MiXCR, applied by TCRdb to the 5' RACE reads, yields one record per CDR3 protein. The table has 800,000 to 1,300,000 distinct CDR3 sequences, about 25% seen once. This clonotype showed up just once. The same data also contributed to another study, on T cells of mothers and their children.

Material: blood. The rearrangement uses TRBV29-1 and TRBJ2-6, with unresolved D. The TCR comes from a girl aged 2 to 9 in good health. CDR3 DNA: TGCAGCGCCAAGTCCGATATCTCTGGGGCCAACGTCCTGACTTTC. Translation: CSAKSDISGANVLTF.